This record covers a single T cell receptor beta chain. The antigen remains unidentified. Gene names and germline match the mouse. The read is 1 residue too short to cover the CDR3 end, so that end is filled in from the germline J gene. This CDR3 has 15 residues. Germline CDR1 LGHNA, CDR2 YSYQKL. Trimming removed 0 bases at V and 0 bases at J, with 7 bases between. This sample was included in a study of tissue T cells after allogeneic stem cell transplantation. Study-wide findings and caveats: In patients and mice, blood and spleen missed much of tissue repertoire.

CDR3 sequences, V/J genes, frequencies and template counts came from survey-depth TCRbeta sequencing. The method was immunoSEQ multiplex PCR; TCRdb's version includes in-frame clones alone and lacks a portion of them. Found here are about 9,000 clones, about 37% of them singletons; the top ten hold more than 2.5%. Time point defined: mouse harvest day 14 after allogeneic transplant. The graft held 10^6 splenic CD5+ T cells and 10^7 T-cell-depleted bone marrow cells. This mouse GVHD model was MHC-mismatched B6 to BALB/c, profiled day 7 or 14. Sequenced material: skin. V usage is TRBV2 and J usage is TRBJ2-4; no reliable D call. The TCR was taken from a female BALB/c mouse given C57BL/6 T cells with graft-versus-host disease after an allogeneic hematopoietic cell transplant. CDR3 bases read: TGTGCCAGCAGCCAAGATCCGGGGAGTCAAAACACCTTGTAC. This sequence encodes CASSQDPGSQNTLY. The full CDR3 protein is CASSQDPGSQNTLYF.